This TCR beta chain was captured by sequencing in a study of blood T cell repertoires in COVID-19. The method was immunoSEQ multiplex PCR; TCRdb's version includes in-frame clones alone and lacks a portion of them. The table shows 45,000 to 65,000 clones, with roughly 81% occurring only once. Germline values: CDR1 SGHTA, CDR2 FQGNSA. J gave up 7 bases and V 6 bases, and 7 bases lay outside the gene matches. The CDR3 runs 15 residues. This sequence originates from a woman aged 60-75 years with acute or convalescent COVID-19. The chain couples TRBV7-2 to TRBJ2-2, with 11 nucleotides matching TRBD2. The sample was peripheral blood. CDR3 DNA: TGTGCCAGCAGGAATAGCGGGGGGGCCGTCGGGGAGCTGTTTTTT. As protein: CASRNSGGAVGELFF.